Listed below are T cell receptor beta chains from one sample, sequenced in a study of T cell responses to AZD1222 COVID-19 vaccine. TCRdb's table, derived via immunoSEQ multiplex PCR, lists solely in-frame clones and lacks some. The sample lists more than 150,000 clones; roughly 91% were seen once. The starting material was peripheral blood, obtained on day 0 of AZD1222 vaccination. The receptors shown here come from an adult in good health. Both conserved end residues are part of each CDR3. Each record gives: D gene, J gene, V gene, clone size, CDR3 DNA, CDR3 protein. D genes are given only for firm matches. Expanded clones get a size class; other rows say once, few or many, or leave the size out.

d_gene: .
j_gene: TRBJ1-2
v_gene: TRBV4-3
abundance: .
CDR3nt: TGCGCCAGCAGCCAAGGAGGAGGTCCATATGGCTACACCTTC
CDR3aa: CASSQGGGPYGYTF

d_gene: TRBD2
j_gene: TRBJ2-1
v_gene: TRBV27
abundance: .
CDR3nt: TGTGCCAGCAGTGCCACACTAGCGGGGGGGAAGGATGAGCAGTTCTTC
CDR3aa: CASSATLAGGKDEQFF

d_gene: TRBD2
j_gene: TRBJ2-5
v_gene: TRBV2
abundance: .
CDR3nt: TGTGCCAGCAGTGAAAGGCTAGCGGGAGGGGGTGAGACCCAGTACTTC
CDR3aa: CASSERLAGGGETQYF

d_gene: TRBD1
j_gene: TRBJ2-6
v_gene: TRBV7-2
abundance: .
CDR3nt: TGTGCCAGCAGCCAGCCCTCGGGACAGTGGGCCAACGTCCTGACTTTC
CDR3aa: CASSQPSGQWANVLTF

d_gene: TRBD1
j_gene: TRBJ1-2
v_gene: TRBV11-2
abundance: .
CDR3nt: TGTGCCAGCAGCTCGGGACAGGGCGATATACTCTATGGCTACACCTTC
CDR3aa: CASSSGQGDILYGYTF

d_gene: .
j_gene: TRBJ2-7
v_gene: TRBV19
abundance: .
CDR3nt: TGTGCCAGTAGTCCAATCGGACGGGGCGGCGACTCCTACGAGCAGTACTTC
CDR3aa: CASSPIGRGGDSYEQYF

d_gene: .
j_gene: TRBJ2-1
v_gene: TRBV28
abundance: .
CDR3nt: TGTGCCAGCAGTTTAGTCCCCAATGAGCAGTTCTTC
CDR3aa: CASSLVPNEQFF

d_gene: .
j_gene: TRBJ2-6
v_gene: TRBV14
abundance: .
CDR3nt: TGTGCCAGCAGCCAAAGTCGTGGGGCCAACGTCCTGACTTTC
CDR3aa: CASSQSRGANVLTF

d_gene: .
j_gene: TRBJ1-1
v_gene: TRBV12-3/TRBV12-4
abundance: .
CDR3nt: TGTGCCAGCAGACGGGGAGCGGTGGCTGAAGCTTTCTTT
CDR3aa: CASRRGAVAEAFF

d_gene: .
j_gene: TRBJ1-5
v_gene: TRBV11-2
abundance: .
CDR3nt: TGTGCCAGCAGCCGGGGACGGGATCAGCCCCAGCATTTT
CDR3aa: CASSRGRDQPQHF

d_gene: .
j_gene: TRBJ1-1
v_gene: TRBV5-1
abundance: .
CDR3nt: TGCGCCAGCAGCCCCTTTGGACGCTCAGGGGACACTGAAGCTTTCTTT
CDR3aa: CASSPFGRSGDTEAFF

d_gene: .
j_gene: TRBJ2-3
v_gene: TRBV11-3
abundance: once
CDR3nt: TGTGCCAGCAGCTTAGGCGAATTAGGCACAGATACGCAGTATTTT
CDR3aa: CASSLGELGTDTQYF

d_gene: TRBD2
j_gene: TRBJ2-1
v_gene: TRBV9
abundance: .
CDR3nt: TGTGCCAGCAGCGTAGTAAGTGGACTAGCGGGAGGGCCCCAGTTCTTC
CDR3aa: CASSVVSGLAGGPQFF

d_gene: .
j_gene: TRBJ1-5
v_gene: TRBV5-1
abundance: .
CDR3nt: TGCGCCAGCAGCTTGGGGGGCAACAATCAGCCCCAGCATTTT
CDR3aa: CASSLGGNNQPQHF

d_gene: .
j_gene: TRBJ2-3
v_gene: TRBV21-1
abundance: .
CDR3nt: TGTGCCAGCAGCTCCCATCGGACTAGCGCCGCAGATACGCAGTATTTT
CDR3aa: CASSSHRTSAADTQYF

d_gene: TRBD2
j_gene: TRBJ2-7
v_gene: TRBV18
abundance: .
CDR3nt: TGTGCCAGCTCACCTCCACTAGCGGGGCGGTACGAGCAGTACTTC
CDR3aa: CASSPPLAGRYEQYF

d_gene: .
j_gene: TRBJ2-2
v_gene: TRBV7-9
abundance: once
CDR3nt: TGTGCCAGCAGCTTAAGCGGGCCCGGGGAGCTGTTTTTT
CDR3aa: CASSLSGPGELFF

d_gene: TRBD2
j_gene: TRBJ2-1
v_gene: TRBV29-1
abundance: .
CDR3nt: TGCAGCGTCCTGACTAGCGGGGGGACTAGCTCCTACAATGAGCAGTTCTTC
CDR3aa: CSVLTSGGTSSYNEQFF

d_gene: .
j_gene: TRBJ2-1
v_gene: TRBV7-6
abundance: .
CDR3nt: TGTGCCAGCAGCTTATTTACCTACAATGAGCAGTTCTTC
CDR3aa: CASSLFTYNEQFF

d_gene: TRBD1
j_gene: TRBJ1-3
v_gene: TRBV7-9
abundance: .
CDR3nt: TGTGCCAGCAGCTTTGACAGGGGTTCTGGAAACACCATATATTTT
CDR3aa: CASSFDRGSGNTIYF

d_gene: .
j_gene: TRBJ1-6
v_gene: TRBV7-9
abundance: .
CDR3nt: TGTGCCAGCAGCCCTGAGGCAGGCTCACCCCTCCACTTT
CDR3aa: CASSPEAGSPLHF

d_gene: .
j_gene: TRBJ2-5
v_gene: TRBV6-2/TRBV6-3
abundance: .
CDR3nt: TGTGCCAGCAGTTACTCGGTTGGGGGGAAGACCCAGTACTTC
CDR3aa: CASSYSVGGKTQYF

d_gene: TRBD1
j_gene: TRBJ2-3
v_gene: TRBV5-4
abundance: .
CDR3nt: TGTGCCAGCAGCCAAATCAGGGGGTCGGACACAGATACGCAGTATTTT
CDR3aa: CASSQIRGSDTDTQYF

d_gene: TRBD1
j_gene: TRBJ1-6
v_gene: TRBV6-5
abundance: .
CDR3nt: TGTGCCAGCCGCCCCTGGACAGGGACAAATTCACCCCTCCACTTT
CDR3aa: CASRPWTGTNSPLHF

d_gene: .
j_gene: TRBJ1-4
v_gene: TRBV19
abundance: .
CDR3nt: TGTGCCAGTAGTTACCCTCGCGGGGATGAAGAAAAACTGTTTTTT
CDR3aa: CASSYPRGDEEKLFF

d_gene: .
j_gene: TRBJ2-7
v_gene: TRBV14
abundance: .
CDR3nt: TGTGCCAGCAGCCGGCGAGGTGGAGGGTCCTACGAGCAGTACTTC
CDR3aa: CASSRRGGGSYEQYF

d_gene: .
j_gene: TRBJ1-3
v_gene: TRBV7-3
abundance: .
CDR3nt: TGTGCCAGCAGCTTAATCCCCTCTGGAAACACCATATATTTT
CDR3aa: CASSLIPSGNTIYF

d_gene: .
j_gene: TRBJ2-1
v_gene: TRBV7-8
abundance: .
CDR3nt: TGTGCCAGCAGAGCTTACATAGCCCCCCAACGGTACAATGAGCAGTTCTTC
CDR3aa: CASRAYIAPQRYNEQFF

d_gene: .
j_gene: TRBJ2-7
v_gene: TRBV5-6
abundance: .
CDR3nt: TGTGCCAGCAGCTTGGTCGGGGACGAGCAGTACTTC
CDR3aa: CASSLVGDEQYF

d_gene: .
j_gene: TRBJ2-7
v_gene: TRBV28
abundance: .
CDR3nt: TGTGCCAGCAGTTTGGCGGAGGAGCAGTACTTC
CDR3aa: CASSLAEEQYF

d_gene: .
j_gene: TRBJ2-7
v_gene: TRBV11-2
abundance: .
CDR3nt: TGTGCCAGCAGCTCTTTAGGGTACGAGCAGTACTTC
CDR3aa: CASSSLGYEQYF

d_gene: TRBD1
j_gene: TRBJ1-2
v_gene: TRBV6-5
abundance: .
CDR3nt: TGTGCCAGCAGGCCAGACAGGGGACGGGGCTACACCTTC
CDR3aa: CASRPDRGRGYTF

d_gene: TRBD1
j_gene: TRBJ1-2
v_gene: TRBV29-1
abundance: .
CDR3nt: TGCAGCGGACGGGACAGCAACTATGGCTACACCTTC
CDR3aa: CSGRDSNYGYTF

d_gene: TRBD2
j_gene: TRBJ2-5
v_gene: TRBV11-3
abundance: .
CDR3nt: TGTGCCAGCAGCTTGTCGGCGGGGGGCATGGAGACCCAGTACTTC
CDR3aa: CASSLSAGGMETQYF

d_gene: .
j_gene: TRBJ2-7
v_gene: TRBV27
abundance: .
CDR3nt: TGTGCCAGCAGTTTAAGGCCCCTTCACGAGCAGTACTTC
CDR3aa: CASSLRPLHEQYF

d_gene: .
j_gene: TRBJ2-7
v_gene: TRBV2
abundance: .
CDR3nt: TGTGCCAGCACTCGGGGTTACTCCTACGAGCAGTACTTC
CDR3aa: CASTRGYSYEQYF

d_gene: .
j_gene: TRBJ1-4
v_gene: TRBV19
abundance: once
CDR3nt: TGTGCCAGTAGTATAGCTTACCATGGGGAAAAACTGTTTTTT
CDR3aa: CASSIAYHGEKLFF

d_gene: .
j_gene: TRBJ1-4
v_gene: TRBV7-9
abundance: .
CDR3nt: TGTGCCAGCAGCTTAAACAACCGGGGCCCTGAATTGAAACTGTTTTTT
CDR3aa: CASSLNNRGPELKLFF

d_gene: TRBD1
j_gene: TRBJ2-7
v_gene: TRBV5-1
abundance: .
CDR3nt: TGCGCCAGCAGCCTCGGACAGGGGAGCTACGAGCAGTACTTC
CDR3aa: CASSLGQGSYEQYF

d_gene: .
j_gene: TRBJ1-1
v_gene: TRBV6-5
abundance: .
CDR3nt: TGTGCCAGCAGTTACTCGGAGAACACTGAAGCTTTCTTT
CDR3aa: CASSYSENTEAFF